Each of the 31 T cell receptor beta chains below was sequenced from the same sample in a study of T cell changes during pregnancy in multiple sclerosis. Profiled with immunoSEQ multiplex PCR; TCRdb holds only in-frame clones, not every one. The repertoire consists of 45,000 to 60,000 clones, with roughly 91% occurring once and the leading ten covering about 0.6%. Sequenced here: CD4+ T cells from peripheral blood mononuclear cells, sampled after pregnancy. The receptors were sampled from a female donor in good health, enrolled as a control in a pregnancy study.

The chain employs TRBV7-8 and TRBJ2-1, with D maybe TRBD2 (6 bases). The V and J ends lost 5 bases and 9 bases respectively, with 17 bases between them. CDR3 length: 14 residues. From germline, CDR1 is SGHVS and CDR2 FQNEAQ. This CDR3 is CASSPATRSTEQFF. Here the CDR3 DNA reads TGTGCCAGCAGCCCGGCGACTAGAAGTACTGAGCAGTTCTTC. Combining the CDR3 with reference TRBV7-8 and TRBJ2-1 gives the whole variable domain GAGVSQSPRYKVAKRGQDVALRCDPISGHVSLFWYQQALGQGPEFLTYFQNEAQLDKSGLPSDRFFAERPEGSVSTLKIQRTQQEDSAVYLCASSPATRSTEQFFGPGTRLTVL.

This chain joins TRBV6-6 and TRBJ2-1, with D possibly TRBD1 on 6 matching bases. The germline CDR1 and CDR2 sequences are MNHNY and SVGAGI (reference sequence). The CDR3 covers 15 residues. V lost 2 bases, J lost 7 bases, and 15 bases lay in between. As DNA, the CDR3 is TGTGCCAGCAGTTACGCGACAGGTATGGGTAATGAGCAGTTCTTC. This translates into CASSYATGMGNEQFF.

This clone was seen only a few times. In nucleotides, the CDR3 is TGTGCCAGCAGTCGAGGCTTAGAGACCCAGTACTTC. Translating gives CASSRGLETQYF. The J gene is TRBJ2-5, the V gene TRBV2; D is unclear. CDR3 size: 12 residues. Germline V CDR1 and CDR2: SNHLY, FYNNEI. V lost 5 bases and J 4 bases, leaving 8 bases between the germline ends.

This sequence joins TRBV10-2 and TRBJ2-5, with a weak D call TRBD2 (6 bases). V was cut by 7 bases and J by 3 bases, with 12 bases left in between. Per germline, CDR1 WSHSY and CDR2 SAAADI. The CDR3 loop spans 13 amino acids. This CDR3 reads CASNRPSEETQYF. The CDR3 DNA sequence: TGCGCCAGCAATCGCCCTAGCGAAGAGACCCAGTACTTC.

The chain couples TRBV7-2 to TRBJ2-2; D remains unclear. This CDR3 contains 13 residues. V was shortened by 2 bases and J by 7 bases, with 8 bases between the two germline ends. The germline V gene encodes CDR1 SGHTA and CDR2 FQGNSA. The CDR3 region has the DNA TGTGCCAGCAGCTTAATTAGTGGCGGGGAGCTGTTTTTT. Its protein product is CASSLISGGELFF.

The rearrangement uses TRBV6-4 and TRBJ2-2; 7 nucleotides agree with TRBD2. There are 13 residues in the CDR3. V lost 3 bases, J lost 6 bases, and 1 base stayed unmatched. Germline CDR1 MRHNA, CDR2 SNTAGT. The CDR3 DNA is TGTGCCAGCAGTGAAACTAGCGCCGGGGAGCTGTTTTTT. Its translation is CASSETSAGELFF.

The J gene is TRBJ1-1, the V gene TRBV7-2, with 8 bases that match TRBD1. The V segment lost 7 bases and the J segment 5 bases; nucleotides outside the gene matches: 9. From germline, CDR1 is SGHTA and CDR2 FQGNSA. The CDR3 totals 14 residues. The CDR3 nucleotides read TGTGCCAGCACCGTAGACAGGGGCCTAACTGAAGCTTTCTTT. The encoded protein is CASTVDRGLTEAFF.

The gene calls are TRBV28 and TRBJ2-2; 9 bases line up with TRBD2. The length of the CDR3 is 15 residues. Germline V gene lookup returns CDR1 MDHEN and CDR2 SYDVKM. Trimming took 2 bases from V and 6 from J; bases not matched to a gene: 4. CDR3: CASSLIERGAGELFF. The CDR3 nucleotides read TGTGCCAGCAGTTTAATCGAGCGGGGGGCCGGGGAGCTGTTTTTT.

On this clone: One end of the junction does not line up with germline, which may come from a read error. The chain employs TRBV10-3 and TRBJ2-3; perhaps TRBD1 as D (5 bases). The CDR3 has 15 residues. Looked up from germline, CDR1 is ENHRY and CDR2 is SYGVKD. The CDR3 DNA sequence: TGTGCCATCGGTGAAGGGGTCGGCAGACCAGATACGCAGTATTTT. It codes for CAIGEGVGRPDTQYF.

V and J are TRBV29-1 and TRBJ1-3; D is undetermined. Germline-derived CDR1 and CDR2 are SQVTM and ANQGSEA. The CDR3 has 13 residues. Trimming took 4 bases from V and 3 from J, leaving 10 bases between them. CDR3 sequence (DNA): TGCAGCGTTGCACTAATGAGTGGAAACACCATATATTTT. Translated, it gives CSVALMSGNTIYF.

This clone was found many times. In DNA, the CDR3 is TGTGCCACCAGCACCAGGACTAGCGGGGTGGAGCAGTACTTC. Translation gives CATSTRTSGVEQYF. The V and J genes are TRBV15 and TRBJ2-7; 12 bases align to TRBD2. With V trimmed by 4 bases and J by 7 bases, 5 bases remained unmatched. Germline CDR1 reads LNHNV; CDR2 reads YYDKDF (reference sequence). This CDR3 region has 14 residues. The full variable domain, in which reference TRBV15 and TRBJ2-7 provide the parts outside the CDR3, is DAMVIQNPRYQVTQFGKPVTLSCSQTLNHNVMYWYQQKSSQAPKLLFHYYDKDFNNEADTPDNFQSRRPNTSFCFLDIRSPGLGDTAMYLCATSTRTSGVEQYFGPGTRLTVT.

This clone came up once. This rearrangement joins TRBV5-1 to TRBJ2-1; TRBD2 might be the D (6 bases). The CDR3 sequence is 13 residues long. Germline V gene lookup returns CDR1 SGHRS and CDR2 YFSETQ. V was cut by 6 bases and J by 7 bases, with 14 bases left in between. This CDR3 is CASTLAGSNEQFF. In DNA form, the CDR3 reads TGCGCCAGCACCCTGGCGGGATCTAATGAGCAGTTCTTC.

The V call is TRBV10-3, the J call TRBJ2-5, with 15 bases lining up with TRBD2. This CDR3 is built from 18 residues. Germline V lookup: CDR1 ENHRY, CDR2 SYGVKD. V was pared by 2 bases and J by 5 bases, with 9 bases of the junction left unmatched. CDR3 loop: CAISEARTSGRAGETQYF. CDR3 in DNA: TGTGCCATCAGTGAGGCGAGGACTAGCGGGAGGGCTGGGGAGACCCAGTACTTC.

This chain joins TRBV27 and TRBJ2-2; D gene uncertain. This CDR3 comprises 19 residues. The germline gives CDR1 MNHEY, CDR2 SMNVEV (reference sequence). Deletions cut 4 bases from V and 2 bases from J, with 23 bases between. The CDR3 here is CASSSAGSFMPPNTGELFF. CDR3 sequence (DNA): TGTGCCAGCAGTTCTGCAGGCTCCTTTATGCCTCCTAACACCGGGGAGCTGTTTTTT.

The chain is built from TRBV18 and TRBJ2-7, with D possibly matching TRBD1 (5 bases). This CDR3 is built from 14 residues. Germline loops: CDR1 KGHSH, CDR2 LQKENI. With 3 bases removed from V and 0 bases from J, the gap between germline ends came to 9 bases. CDR3 loop: CASSPGQVSYEQYF. The CDR3 DNA reads TGTGCCAGCTCACCGGGGCAGGTCTCCTACGAGCAGTACTTC.

The V call is TRBV5-6, the J call TRBJ2-5; weak D call: TRBD2 (6 bases). The CDR3 sequence is 13 residues long. Trimming cost V 3 bases and J 2 bases, with 8 bases left between them. Germline V CDR1 and CDR2: SGHDT, YYEEEE. CDR3 coding DNA: TGTGCCAGCAGCTGGGGACTTCAAGAGACCCAGTACTTC. Protein: CASSWGLQETQYF.

As to this clone: Its ends do not fully match the called genes, so a read error is possible. This rearrangement joins TRBV30 to TRBJ2-7; D is unresolved. The CDR3 is made up of 13 amino acids. CDR1 is GTSNPN, CDR2 SVGIG, per germline (reference sequence). CDR3 sequence: CAWSSDGATSTWF. CDR3 DNA: TGTGCCTGGAGCAGCGACGGTGCGACGAGCACGTGGTTC.

V is TRBV27 and J is TRBJ2-3; 8 bases map to TRBD1. The V gene end was trimmed by 6 bases and the J gene end by 8 bases; junction bases not matched to a gene: 13. The germline V gene has CDR1 MNHEY and CDR2 SMNVEV (reference sequence). This CDR3 is 15 amino acids long. In DNA form, the CDR3 reads TGTGCCAGCAGCCGCTCGGGACAGGCGTCGACTACGCAGTATTTT. Translation gives CASSRSGQASTTQYF.

The CDR3 DNA reads TGCAGCACGGGGGAGACCCAGTACTTC. It translates to CSTGETQYF. The chain is built from TRBV29-1 and TRBJ2-5, with D maybe TRBD2 (5 bases). Trimming stripped 8 bases from V and 5 bases from J, with 6 bases between. Looked up from germline, CDR1 is SQVTM and CDR2 is ANQGSEA. This CDR3 contains 9 residues. Filled out from reference TRBV29-1 and TRBJ2-5, the complete variable domain reads SAVISQKPSRDICQRGTSLTIQCQVDSQVTMMFWYRQQPGQSLTLIATANQGSEATYESGFVIDKFPISRPNLTFSTLTVSNMSPEDSSIYLCSTGETQYFGPGTRLLVL.

The chain joins TRBV2 to TRBJ2-3, with 7 bases that match TRBD2. V shed 2 bases, J shed 6 bases, and the junction held 5 bases outside the gene matches. The CDR3 spans 14 residues. Germline assignment: CDR1 SNHLY and CDR2 FYNNEI. CDR3 coding DNA: TGTGCCAGCAGTGAATCTAGCGGAGCCGATACGCAGTATTTT. Encoded protein: CASSESSGADTQYF.

This clone came up a few times. This chain links TRBV6-5 with TRBJ2-7; 8 bases fit TRBD1. This CDR3 region has 14 residues. The V gene's germline CDR1 is MNHEY and CDR2 SVGAGI. V shed 6 bases and J 2 bases; nucleotides not matched to a gene: 6. Here the CDR3 reads CASSIQGDTYEQYF. CDR3 DNA: TGTGCCAGCAGCATACAGGGGGATACCTACGAGCAGTACTTC.

The genes are TRBV6-5 and TRBJ2-5; 9 positions match TRBD1. CDR3 size: 14 residues. Germline V gives CDR1 MNHEY, CDR2 SVGAGI. V gave up 6 bases and J gave up 5 bases; unmatched junction bases: 7. The CDR3 loop reads CASRPGQGRETQYF. The CDR3 DNA is TGTGCCAGCAGGCCCGGACAGGGGAGGGAGACCCAGTACTTC.

This chain uses TRBV19 with TRBJ2-3, with D unclear. CDR3 length: 12 amino acids. Germline V gives CDR1 LNHDA, CDR2 SQIVND (reference sequence). The V end was cut by 5 bases, the J end by 4 bases, with 7 bases between. In nucleotides, the CDR3 is TGTGCCAGTAGTCCACAGTCAGATACGCAGTATTTT. It is translated as CASSPQSDTQYF.

There are a few counts of this clone. The chain has TRBV2 and TRBJ2-2; D is ambiguous. The CDR3 extends over 14 amino acids. In germline, CDR1 is SNHLY, CDR2 FYNNEI. V was pared by 2 bases and J by 1 base, with 5 bases between. Written as DNA, the CDR3 is TGTGCCAGCAGTGAAATCCAGAACACCGGGGAGCTGTTTTTT. Translation gives CASSEIQNTGELFF.

The chain carries TRBV2 and TRBJ2-3; a possible D gene is TRBD2 (7 bases). V lost 5 bases and J lost 0, with 27 bases in between. CDR3 length: 20 amino acids. CDR1 is SNHLY and CDR2 is FYNNEI in the germline V gene. CDR3 sequence (DNA): TGTGCCAGCAGTCCCGCTGGGGGGGCCGGGGGGACGTCTAGCACAGATACGCAGTATTTT. Translation: CASSPAGGAGGTSSTDTQYF. The full variable domain, completed using reference TRBV2 and TRBJ2-3, is EPEVTQTPSHQVTQMGQEVILRCVPISNHLYFYWYRQILGQKVEFLVSFYNNEISEKSEIFDDQFSVERPDGSNFTLKIRSTKLEDSAMYFCASSPAGGAGGTSSTDTQYFGPGTRLTVL.

The V and J genes are TRBV7-2 and TRBJ2-7; perhaps TRBD2 as D (5 bases). Germline lookup yields CDR1 SGHTA and CDR2 FQGNSA. The V and J ends lost 5 bases and 3 bases respectively, with 14 bases between them. This CDR3 has 14 amino acids. The CDR3 is CASSPRASYYEQYF. In nucleotides, the CDR3 is TGTGCCAGCAGCCCAAGGGCTAGCTACTACGAGCAGTACTTC.

V and J are TRBV18 and TRBJ2-7; maybe TRBD1 (6 bases). Germline V lookup: CDR1 KGHSH, CDR2 LQKENI. This CDR3 has 12 residues. Trimming cost V 6 bases and J 4 bases, with 10 bases left between them. CDR3 sequence: CASSQGQYEQYF. Here the CDR3 DNA reads TGTGCCAGCTCGCAGGGACAATACGAGCAGTACTTC.

J is TRBJ2-1 and V is TRBV18, with D possibly matching TRBD1 (5 bases). This CDR3 has 13 residues. Germline lookup yields CDR1 KGHSH and CDR2 LQKENI. V shed 2 bases and J shed 8 bases, with 10 bases lying between them. In DNA, the CDR3 is TGTGCCAGCTCACCATCCAGGGTCTATGAGCAGTTCTTC. Translated, it gives CASSPSRVYEQFF. Full variable domain (missing parts from reference TRBV18 and TRBJ2-1): NAGVMQNPRHLVRRRGQEARLRCSPMKGHSHVYWYRQLPEEGLKFMVYLQKENIIDESGMPKERFSAEFPKEGPSILRIQQVVRGDSAAYFCASSPSRVYEQFFGPGTRLTVL.

The sample holds a few counts of this clone. The chain is built from TRBV6-6 and TRBJ2-2, with D possibly TRBD1 on 5 matching bases. Germline V gene lookup returns CDR1 MNHNY and CDR2 SVGAGI (reference sequence). V was clipped by 4 bases and J by 1 base, with 7 bases between them. The CDR3 is 14 amino acids. The CDR3 sequence: CASSLDRNTGELFF. The CDR3 region has the DNA TGTGCCAGCAGTTTAGACAGGAACACCGGGGAGCTGTTTTTT.

This chain connects TRBV7-6 to TRBJ2-2, with D perhaps matching TRBD2 (6 bases). The germline V and J ends were trimmed by 1 base and 6 bases, with 9 bases remaining between them. The CDR3 is 14 residues long. Germline V gene lookup returns CDR1 SGHVS and CDR2 FNYEAQ. The CDR3: CASSLGGGAGELFF. The DNA of the CDR3 is TGTGCCAGCAGCTTAGGGGGAGGCGCCGGGGAGCTGTTTTTT. The whole variable domain, remainder taken from reference TRBV7-6 and TRBJ2-2, is GAGVSQSPRYKVTKRGQDVALRCDPISGHVSLYWYRQALGQGPEFLTYFNYEAQQDKSGLPNDRFSAERPEGSISTLTIQRTEQRDSAMYRCASSLGGGAGELFFGEGSRLTVL.

The chain has TRBV18 and TRBJ2-7, with 7 bases lining up with TRBD1. V lost 5 bases to trimming and J lost 2 bases; unmatched junction nucleotides: 6. CDR1 and CDR2 from the germline V gene are KGHSH and LQKENI. This CDR3 contains 14 residues. CDR3 loop: CASSATGRPYEQYF. The DNA of the CDR3 is TGTGCCAGCTCAGCGACAGGGAGACCCTACGAGCAGTACTTC.